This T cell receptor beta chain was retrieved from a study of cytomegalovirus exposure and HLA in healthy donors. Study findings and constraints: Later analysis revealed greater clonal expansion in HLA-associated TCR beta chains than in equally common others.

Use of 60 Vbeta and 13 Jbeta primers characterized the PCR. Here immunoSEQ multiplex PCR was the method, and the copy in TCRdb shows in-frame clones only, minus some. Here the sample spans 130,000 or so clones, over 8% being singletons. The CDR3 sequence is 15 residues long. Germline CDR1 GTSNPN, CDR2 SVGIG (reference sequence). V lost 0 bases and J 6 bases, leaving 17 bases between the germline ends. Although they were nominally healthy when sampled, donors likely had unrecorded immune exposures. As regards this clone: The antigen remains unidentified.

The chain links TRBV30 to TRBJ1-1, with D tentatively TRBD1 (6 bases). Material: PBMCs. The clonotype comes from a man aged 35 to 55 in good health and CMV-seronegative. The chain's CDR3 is CAWSVQAGVGSEAFF. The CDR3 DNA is TGTGCCTGGAGTGTACAGGCAGGGGTGGGCTCTGAAGCTTTCTTT. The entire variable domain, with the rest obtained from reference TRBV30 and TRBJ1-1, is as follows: SQTIHQWPATLVQPVGSPLSLECTVEGTSNPNLYWYRQAAGRGLQLLFYSVGIGQISSEVPQNLSASRPQDRQFILSSKKLLLSDSGFYLCAWSVQAGVGSEAFFGQGTRLTVV.